The source of this T cell receptor beta chain is a study of blood T cell repertoires in COVID-19. Across the study: PBMCs, B-cell-depleted T cells, or T cells provided the cDNA or gDNA that made up the material.

Original handling: From reference gene primer amplification, estimates of nucleated cell counts were derived. Some clones are missing from TCRdb's copy, which holds only in-frame ones; the method was immunoSEQ multiplex PCR. That table supplies the V and J calls and clone size; D and trimming were determined from the DNA. The table shows about 300,000 clones, with approximately 86% occurring only once. Trimming took off 1 base at V and 2 bases at J, with 14 bases between the two ends. This CDR3 has 15 residues. Germline assignment: CDR1 SQVTM and CDR2 ANQGSEA. The receptor's source is a man aged 70-80 years with acute or convalescent COVID-19. The chain is built from TRBV29-1 and TRBJ1-2, with D hard to call. Sequenced: peripheral blood. The CDR3 DNA reads as TGCAGCGTTGAAGGTGGCAAGGGAGCAAACTATGGCTACACCTTC. This translates into CSVEGGKGANYGYTF. Based on the CDR3 plus reference TRBV29-1 and TRBJ1-2, the full variable domain is SAVISQKPSRDICQRGTSLTIQCQVDSQVTMMFWYRQQPGQSLTLIATANQGSEATYESGFVIDKFPISRPNLTFSTLTVSNMSPEDSSIYLCSVEGGKGANYGYTFGSGTRLTVV.